Below, one TCR beta chain is given with its context. Its antigen is unidentified. Sequencing was performed with immunoSEQ multiplex PCR; in TCRdb, only in-frame clones are kept and a portion is missing. Of about 150,000 clones listed, under 95% are singletons. The record originates from a study of T cell responses to AZD1222 COVID-19 vaccine. Overall study results and limits: Clonal diversity may have been underestimated, and the donors were mostly white British, with more females than males. Repertoire sampling occurred only after the peak T cell response. Spike-wide coverage was observed for vaccine-associated CD4 TCRs, with dominant responses at 160-218 and 743-854.

The ends were cut back, 4 bases at V and 4 bases at J, with 14 bases in the middle. CDR1 is SEHNR, CDR2 FQNEAQ, per germline (reference sequence). There are 15 residues in the CDR3. Sequencing used peripheral blood, obtained on day 0 of AZD1222 vaccination. The chain uses TRBV7-9 and TRBJ1-3; possible D gene TRBD1, 5 bases. The TCR comes from an adult in good health. Here the CDR3 DNA reads TGTGCCAGCAGCTCCCCTGGGGCGGGCGGAAACACCATATATTTT. Translating gives CASSSPGAGGNTIYF.